A selection of T cell receptor beta chains follows, all from one sample in a study of blood T cell repertoires in COVID-19. Clones were read by immunoSEQ multiplex PCR, and TCRdb kept only the in-frame ones, dropping some. Of 160,000 or so clones listed, roughly four fifths are singletons. Sequenced input: peripheral blood. These receptors all come from a man aged 60-69 years with active or convalescent COVID-19. The CDR3 runs from the conserved cysteine through the conserved F or W. A D gene is named only where the DNA matches it firmly. The size entry is marked missing in some rows and otherwise reads once, few, many or a size class.

>17|TRBJ2-7|TRBD1|TRBV3-1/TRBV3-2|few
CASGNPGRGPRSYEQYF
TGTGCCAGCGGCAATCCGGGCAGGGGGCCGCGATCCTACGAGCAGTACTTC
>16|TRBJ2-1|TRBD2|TRBV7-8|.
CASSLGGGTSYNEQFF
TGTGCCAGCAGCTTAGGGGGGGGAACGAGCTACAATGAGCAGTTCTTC
>13|TRBJ2-7|.|TRBV5-1|.
CASSLGQGGEQYF
TGCGCCAGCAGCTTGGGGCAGGGAGGCGAGCAGTACTTC
>16|TRBJ2-7|TRBD2|TRBV6-5|.
CASSYWLGGRSYEQYF
TGTGCCAGCAGTTACTGGCTGGGGGGGAGGTCCTACGAGCAGTACTTC
>15|TRBJ2-1|.|TRBV9|.
CASSVGASVDNEQFF
TGTGCCAGCAGCGTTGGGGCTAGCGTTGACAATGAGCAGTTCTTC
>16|TRBJ1-3|.|TRBV4-1|.
CASSQDATASGNTIYF
TGCGCCAGCAGCCAAGATGCAACAGCCTCTGGAAACACCATATATTTT
>14|TRBJ1-3|.|TRBV5-1|.
CASSFGENGNTIYF
TGCGCCAGCAGCTTCGGGGAGAACGGAAACACCATATATTTT
>11|TRBJ1-5|.|TRBV19|.
CASSSNQPQHF
TGTGCCAGTAGTTCGAATCAGCCCCAGCATTTT
>16|TRBJ2-1|TRBD1|TRBV10-1|.
CASSESRTGLYNEQFF
TGCGCCAGCAGTGAGTCCAGGACAGGGCTCTACAATGAGCAGTTCTTC
>15|TRBJ2-3|TRBD2|TRBV7-9|.
CASLGQLAGGPTQYF
TGTGCCAGCTTAGGGCAACTAGCGGGGGGGCCTACGCAGTATTTT
>14|TRBJ1-2|TRBD1|TRBV5-6|.
CASSRQGTNYGYTF
TGTGCCAGCAGCCGACAGGGAACTAACTATGGCTACACCTTC
>14|TRBJ1-4|.|TRBV6-5|.
CASTPTFRNEKLFF
TGTGCCAGCACTCCGACATTCCGCAATGAAAAACTGTTTTTT
>14|TRBJ2-7|TRBD1|TRBV5-1|.
CASSLGQGAYEQYF
TGCGCCAGCAGCTTGGGACAGGGGGCTTACGAGCAGTACTTC
>14|TRBJ1-1|TRBD1|TRBV19|.
CASSTGQGRGRAFF
TGTGCCAGTAGTACGGGACAGGGAAGAGGTCGAGCTTTCTTT
>15|TRBJ1-3|.|TRBV6-5|.
CASSSRGGSGNTIYF
TGTGCCAGCAGCTCAAGGGGGGGCTCTGGAAACACCATATATTTT
>11|TRBJ2-7|.|TRBV29-1|few
CSAGSQYEQYF
TGCAGCGCCGGGTCCCAATACGAGCAGTACTTC
>14|TRBJ2-3|.|TRBV28|.
CASSLPATGDTQYF
TGTGCCAGCAGTTTACCCGCGACGGGGGATACGCAGTATTTT
>13|TRBJ2-5|.|TRBV2|.
CASTRTYQETQYF
TGTGCCAGCACTCGGACTTACCAAGAGACCCAGTACTTC
>16|TRBJ1-4|TRBD1|TRBV7-9|.
CASSLGSGGLNEKLFF
TGTGCCAGCAGCTTAGGGTCAGGGGGCCTTAATGAAAAACTGTTTTTT
>16|TRBJ1-5|.|TRBV19|.
CASSRSELNSNQPQHF
TGTGCCAGTAGTAGGTCGGAGCTAAATAGCAATCAGCCCCAGCATTTT
>15|TRBJ2-1|TRBD2|TRBV10-3|.
CAISDSGGTYNEQFF
TGTGCCATCAGTGATAGCGGGGGGACTTACAATGAGCAGTTCTTC
>13|TRBJ1-1|.|TRBV12-3/TRBV12-4|.
CASSATGPSEAFF
TGTGCCAGCAGTGCTACAGGGCCGTCCGAAGCTTTCTTT
>13|TRBJ1-2|.|TRBV6-6|.
CASSPQGPYGYTF
TGTGCCAGCAGTCCGCAGGGTCCCTATGGCTACACCTTC
>16|TRBJ1-5|TRBD1|TRBV28|.
CASSLWDRRDREPQHF
TGTGCCAGCAGTTTATGGGACAGGCGCGACAGGGAGCCCCAGCATTTT
>18|TRBJ2-3|TRBD2|TRBV10-3|few
CAISEAAGGPFGTDTQYF
TGTGCCATCAGTGAGGCGGCGGGAGGGCCGTTCGGCACAGATACGCAGTATTTT
>21|TRBJ2-3|TRBD2|TRBV4-1|.
CASSQDIRGTTSGAPGHTQYF
TGCGCCAGCAGCCAAGATATACGCGGCACGACTAGCGGAGCCCCAGGGCATACGCAGTATTTT
>16|TRBJ2-5|TRBD1|TRBV7-2|.
CASSLRGTGVGETQYF
TGTGCCAGCAGCTTACGGGGAACAGGGGTGGGAGAGACCCAGTACTTC
>12|TRBJ1-4|.|TRBV19|.
CASSGGNEKLFF
TGTGCCAGTAGTGGCGGTAATGAAAAACTGTTTTTT
>13|TRBJ2-1|.|TRBV5-1|.
CASSPLGGHEQFF
TGCGCCAGCAGCCCTTTGGGGGGGCATGAGCAGTTCTTC
>15|TRBJ1-1|.|TRBV19|.
CASSIIRDSNTEAFF
TGTGCCAGTAGTATCATCCGGGACTCGAACACTGAAGCTTTCTTT
>15|TRBJ2-3|.|TRBV10-2|.
CASRKPGGGTDTQYF
TGCGCCAGCAGGAAGCCCGGCGGGGGCACAGATACGCAGTATTTT
>13|TRBJ2-7|TRBD2|TRBV29-1|.
CSVGVGGTYEQYF
TGCAGCGTTGGGGTGGGAGGGACCTACGAGCAGTACTTC
>16|TRBJ2-6|.|TRBV15|.
CATSRAQGSGANVLTF
TGTGCCACCAGCAGAGCTCAGGGCTCTGGGGCCAACGTCCTGACTTTC
>15|TRBJ2-1|.|TRBV2|.
CASSESRGAQNEQFF
TGTGCCAGCAGTGAAAGTCGGGGTGCCCAAAATGAGCAGTTCTTC
>14|TRBJ1-5|.|TRBV3-1/TRBV3-2|.
CASSQEVGGKPQHF
TGTGCCAGCAGCCAAGAAGTGGGGGGGAAGCCCCAGCATTTT
>13|TRBJ1-5|.|TRBV5-8|.
CASSPRTAGPQHF
TGTGCCAGCAGCCCAAGGACAGCTGGCCCCCAGCATTTT
>13|TRBJ2-5|.|TRBV4-1|.
CASSLAGAETQYF
TGCGCCAGCAGCCTCGCGGGTGCGGAGACCCAGTACTTC
>15|TRBJ2-3|.|TRBV5-4|once
CASSLASGSTDTQYF
TGTGCCAGCAGCTTGGCCAGCGGGAGCACAGATACGCAGTATTTT
>15|TRBJ2-1|TRBD1|TRBV11-2|.
CASSLGTGEYNEQFF
TGTGCCAGCAGCTTAGGGACAGGGGAATACAATGAGCAGTTCTTC
>14|TRBJ2-2|.|TRBV6-1|.
CASSEARKSGELFF
TGTGCCAGCAGTGAAGCGCGGAAGTCCGGGGAGCTGTTTTTT
>14|TRBJ2-5|TRBD1|TRBV5-4|few
CASSLETGVTAQYF
TGTGCCAGCAGCTTGGAGACAGGGGTGACGGCCCAGTACTTC
>17|TRBJ1-5|.|TRBV27|once
CASSLSAAATSNQPQHF
TGTGCCAGCAGTTTATCGGCGGCAGCCACCTCCAATCAGCCCCAGCATTTT
>14|TRBJ1-1|.|TRBV6-1|.
CASSDRAMNTEAFF
TGTGCCAGCAGTGACAGGGCGATGAACACTGAAGCTTTCTTT
>12|TRBJ1-5|.|TRBV28|.
CASEGVNQPQHF
TGTGCCAGCGAAGGAGTCAATCAGCCCCAGCATTTT
>16|TRBJ1-2|TRBD1|TRBV11-2|.
CASSLAVTGGIYGYTF
TGTGCCAGCAGCTTAGCCGTGACAGGGGGCATCTATGGCTACACCTTC
>15|TRBJ1-5|.|TRBV4-1|once
CASSQDGRGNQPQHF
TGCGCCAGCAGCCAAGATGGGAGGGGTAATCAGCCCCAGCATTTT
>16|TRBJ2-3|.|TRBV7-6|.
CASSSHGSGGADTQYF
TGTGCCAGCAGCTCCCACGGGAGTGGGGGTGCAGATACGCAGTATTTT
>13|TRBJ2-7|.|TRBV11-2|.
CASSTNKVWEQYF
TGTGCCAGCAGCACCAACAAAGTCTGGGAGCAGTACTTC
>14|TRBJ1-2|.|TRBV6-6|.
CASSNGGEWNGYTF
TGTGCCAGCAGTAACGGGGGGGAGTGGAATGGCTACACCTTC
>13|TRBJ2-1|.|TRBV6-4|.
CASSSSYVDEQFF
TGTGCCAGCAGCTCCTCCTACGTGGATGAGCAGTTCTTC
>16|TRBJ1-5|.|TRBV6-1|.
CASSEFGGASNQPQHF
TGTGCCAGCAGTGAGTTTGGGGGCGCCAGCAATCAGCCCCAGCATTTT
>15|TRBJ1-6|TRBD1|TRBV6-5|once
CASSSRQGEVSPLHF
TGTGCCAGCAGTTCTAGACAGGGGGAGGTTTCACCCCTCCACTTT
>18|TRBJ2-2|.|TRBV18|.
CASSPPSGALTNTGELFF
TGTGCCAGCTCACCACCGAGCGGAGCACTGACAAACACCGGGGAGCTGTTTTTT
>12|TRBJ1-2|.|TRBV12-3/TRBV12-4|.
CASSSLNYGYTF
TGTGCCAGCAGTTCCCTCAACTATGGCTACACCTTC
>14|TRBJ2-7|TRBD1|TRBV5-1|once
CASSKRTGAYEQYF
TGCGCCAGCAGCAAAAGGACAGGGGCGTACGAGCAGTACTTC